This TCR beta chain is drawn from a study of blood T cell repertoires in COVID-19. Sequenced by immunoSEQ multiplex PCR; TCRdb stores in-frame clones only, minus some. This repertoire shows about 110,000 clones, about four fifths found once; its top ten account for less than 5%. The germline V gene encodes CDR1 LNHDA and CDR2 SQIVND (reference sequence). V shed 5 bases and J 1 base; nucleotides not matched to a gene: 4. The CDR3 covers 15 residues. The sequenced sample was peripheral blood. The chain has TRBV19 and TRBJ2-3; TRBD1 agrees at 9 bases. This clonotype was obtained from a woman aged 70 to 79 with acute or convalescent COVID-19. The CDR3 region has the DNA TGTGCCAGTAGTGGGCGGACAGGGGGCACAGATACGCAGTATTTT. Its translation: CASSGRTGGTDTQYF.